This T cell receptor (beta chain) appears in the sequencing data of a study of T cell responses to AZD1222 COVID-19 vaccine. This clone was seen just once. Sequencing used immunoSEQ multiplex PCR; TCRdb keeps in-frame clones, though not all of them. Among 90,000 to 95,000 clones listed, under 90% were seen once. The ends were cut back, 7 bases at V and 2 bases at J, with 9 bases in the middle. CDR1 and CDR2 from the germline V gene are MNHEY and SVGAGI. This CDR3 is built from 13 residues. This TCR was recovered from an adult in good health. The chain carries TRBV6-5 and TRBJ1-3, with a tentative D call TRBD1 (5 bases). The sequenced sample was peripheral blood, obtained on day 0 of AZD1222 vaccination. CDR3 loop: CASTGRAGNTIYF. The CDR3 DNA follows: TGTGCCAGCACTGGCAGGGCTGGAAACACCATATATTTT.